This T cell receptor (beta chain) was captured by sequencing in a study of T cell repertoires in cytomegalovirus infection. TCRdb re-derived calls from the reads in MiXCR, one entry per CDR3 protein. This sample carries about 900,000 distinct CDR3 sequences, 25% to 40% of them seen once, and the ten largest clones take roughly 13%. CDR1 MNHEY and CDR2 SVGAGI come from the germline V gene. With V trimmed by 6 bases and J by 4 bases, 7 bases remained unmatched. The CDR3 totals 15 residues. To note about this clonotype: What it binds is not known.

The sample consisted of cultured CD8+ T cells from PBMCs, taken from culture after CMV antigen stimulation. The source is a human donor in good health (CMV status not recorded). Some clones in this sample may be carry-over from other donors' samples. The chain combines TRBV6-5 with TRBJ2-2, with 8 bases aligning to TRBD2. The CDR3 DNA sequence: TGTGCCAGCAGAGGCGGGGGGTCGAGCACCGGGGAGCTGTTTTTT. It translates to CASRGGGSSTGELFF.